This TCR beta chain was captured by sequencing in a study of blood T cells in healthy people across ages. Findings and limits, study-wide: Higher naive T cell percentage went strongly together with higher TCR beta diversity.

There were healthy Caucasian individuals from Russia, aged 6 to 90, serving as donors. PBMCs numbering at least 6 million were isolated per sample. Combining a sample-barcoded 5' primer with a J-beta primer mix, a second PCR ran for roughly 6 to 11 cycles. One entry per CDR3 protein results from TCRdb running MiXCR on the 5' RACE reads. The sample lists some 710,000 distinct CDR3 sequences; 46% were seen once. This CDR3 has 14 residues. Trimming stripped 6 bases from V and 7 bases from J, with 16 bases between. As for this clonotype: Antigen: not known.

This TCR was recovered from a man older than 75 in good health. This sequence joins TRBV12-3 or TRBV12-4 and TRBJ2-1; D ambiguous. The material sequenced was blood. CDR3 region: CASSSYGFTNEQFF. The CDR3 DNA reads TGTGCCAGCAGCTCTTACGGGTTTACGAATGAGCAGTTCTTC.